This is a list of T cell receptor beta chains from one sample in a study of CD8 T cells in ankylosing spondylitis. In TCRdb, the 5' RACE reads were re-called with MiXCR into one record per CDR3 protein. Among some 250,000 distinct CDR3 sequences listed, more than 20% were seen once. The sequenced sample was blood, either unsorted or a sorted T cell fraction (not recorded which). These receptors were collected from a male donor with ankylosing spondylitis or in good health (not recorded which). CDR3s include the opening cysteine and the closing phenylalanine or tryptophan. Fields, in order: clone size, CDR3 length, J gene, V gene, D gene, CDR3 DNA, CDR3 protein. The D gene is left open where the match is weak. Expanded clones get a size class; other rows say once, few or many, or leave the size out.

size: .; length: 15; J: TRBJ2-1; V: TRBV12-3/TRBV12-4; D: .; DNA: TGTGCCAGCAGTCTTCTCACGGGGTTCTACAATGAGCAGTTCTTC; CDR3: CASSLLTGFYNEQFF
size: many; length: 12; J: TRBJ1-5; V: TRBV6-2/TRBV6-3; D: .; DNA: TGTGCCAGCAGTACCTCCAATCAGCCCCAGCATTTT; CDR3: CASSTSNQPQHF
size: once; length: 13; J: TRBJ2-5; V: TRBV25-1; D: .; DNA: TGTGCCAGCAGTGAGTGGAGTAGGGAGACCCAGTACTTC; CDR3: CASSEWSRETQYF
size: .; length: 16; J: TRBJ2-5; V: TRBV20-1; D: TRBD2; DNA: TGCAGTGCTGACGGACTAGCGGGGGAGGCAATGGAGACCCAGTACTTC; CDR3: CSADGLAGEAMETQYF
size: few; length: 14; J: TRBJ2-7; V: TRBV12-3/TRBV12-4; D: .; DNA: TGTGCCAGCCGCCGGAGGGGCAGCTCCTACGAGCAGTACTTC; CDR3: CASRRRGSSYEQYF
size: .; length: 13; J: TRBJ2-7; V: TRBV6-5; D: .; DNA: TGTGCCAGCAGTTACTGGGGGGGCGGCGAGCAGTACTTC; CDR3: CASSYWGGGEQYF
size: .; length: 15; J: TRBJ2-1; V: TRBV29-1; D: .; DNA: TGCAGCGTTGAAGGCAGTCGGGGCTCCTACAATGAGCAGTTCTTC; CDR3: CSVEGSRGSYNEQFF
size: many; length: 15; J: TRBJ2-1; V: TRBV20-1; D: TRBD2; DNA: TGCAGTGCTAGACGGACTAGGAGCTCCTACAATGAGCAGTTCTTC; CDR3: CSARRTRSSYNEQFF
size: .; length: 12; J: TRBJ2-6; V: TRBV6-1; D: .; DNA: TGTGCCACCACAGACAGGCCCAACGTCCTGACTTTC; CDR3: CATTDRPNVLTF
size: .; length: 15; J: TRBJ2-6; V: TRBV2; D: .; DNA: TGTGCAAGCAGTGGGCGGGGATCTGGGGCCAACGTCCTGACTTTC; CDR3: CASSGRGSGANVLTF
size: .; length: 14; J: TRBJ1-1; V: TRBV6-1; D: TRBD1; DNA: TGTGCCAGCAAGTGGACAGGGCAGGGCACTGAAGCTTTCTTT; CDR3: CASKWTGQGTEAFF
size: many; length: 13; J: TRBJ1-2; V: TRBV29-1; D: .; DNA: TGCAGCGTTGATGGAGCGCCTAACTATGGCTACACCTTC; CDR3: CSVDGAPNYGYTF
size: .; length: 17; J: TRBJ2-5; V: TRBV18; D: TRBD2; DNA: TGTGCCAGCTCACCACTAGCGGGGGGCCAGATCCAAGAGACCCAGTACTTC; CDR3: CASSPLAGGQIQETQYF
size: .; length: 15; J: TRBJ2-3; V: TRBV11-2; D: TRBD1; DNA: TGTGCCAGCAGCTTAGAGGGACAGGGGGGCAATACGCAGTATTTT; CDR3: CASSLEGQGGNTQYF
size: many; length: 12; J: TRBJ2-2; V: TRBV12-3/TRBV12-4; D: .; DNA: TGTGCCAGCAGTACAGGAATCGGGGAGCTGTTTTTT; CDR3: CASSTGIGELFF
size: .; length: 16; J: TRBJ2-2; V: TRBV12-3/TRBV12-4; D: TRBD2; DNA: TGTGCCAGCAGCCTTAGCGGGGGGGGATCGGCCGGGGAGCTGTTTTTT; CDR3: CASSLSGGGSAGELFF
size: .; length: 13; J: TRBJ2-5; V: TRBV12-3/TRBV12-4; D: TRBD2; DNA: TGTGCCAGCGAGCGGGGGGGACAAGAGACCCAGTACTTC; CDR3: CASERGGQETQYF
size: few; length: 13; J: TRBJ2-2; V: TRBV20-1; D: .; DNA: TGCAGTGCTGGGGACTTTCTCACCGGGGAGCTGTTTTTT; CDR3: CSAGDFLTGELFF
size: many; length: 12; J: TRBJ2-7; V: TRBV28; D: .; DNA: TGTGCCAGCAGCCCGGTAGGCTACGAGCAGTACTTC; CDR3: CASSPVGYEQYF
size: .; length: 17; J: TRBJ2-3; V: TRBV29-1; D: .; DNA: TGCAGCGTCCAAGGGACGGTTAGGGGAGGAGGCACAGATACGCAGTATTTT; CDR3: CSVQGTVRGGGTDTQYF
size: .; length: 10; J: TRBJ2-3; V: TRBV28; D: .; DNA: TGTGCCAGCAGGGACCCCGGACGGTATTTT; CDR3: CASRDPGRYF
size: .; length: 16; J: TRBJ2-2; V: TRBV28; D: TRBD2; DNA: TGTGCCAGCAGGAAAATTACGGGGGGGAACACCGGGGAGCTGTTTTTT; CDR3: CASRKITGGNTGELFF
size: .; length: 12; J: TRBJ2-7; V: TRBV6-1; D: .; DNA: TGTGCCAGCAGCAGGGGTTTCGACGAGCAGTACTTC; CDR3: CASSRGFDEQYF
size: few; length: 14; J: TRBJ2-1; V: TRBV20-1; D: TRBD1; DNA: TGCAGTGCCGTACACAGGGGACACTACAATGAGCAGTTCTTC; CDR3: CSAVHRGHYNEQFF
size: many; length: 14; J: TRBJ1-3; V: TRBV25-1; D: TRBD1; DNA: TGTGCCAGCAGCGAACAGGGGACTGGAAACACCATATATTTT; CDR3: CASSEQGTGNTIYF
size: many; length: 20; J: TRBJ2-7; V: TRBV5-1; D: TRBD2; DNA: TGCGCCAGCAGCGGGGGGACTAGCGGGCTTCCCAAAAAAGACTCCTACGAGCAGTACTTC; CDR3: CASSGGTSGLPKKDSYEQYF
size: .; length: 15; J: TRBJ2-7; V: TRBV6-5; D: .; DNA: TGTGCCAGCAGTTACCGAGATACGGGCGGCTACGAGCAGTACTTC; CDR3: CASSYRDTGGYEQYF
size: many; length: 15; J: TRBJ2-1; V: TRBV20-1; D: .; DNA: TGCAGTGCTAGAGACCGGCAGGGGTCCTACAATGAGCAGTTCTTC; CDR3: CSARDRQGSYNEQFF
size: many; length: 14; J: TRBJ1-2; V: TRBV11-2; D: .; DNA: TGTGCCAGCAGCTTCCTGTTGGGCGCGGGGGGCTACACCTTC; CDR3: CASSFLLGAGGYTF
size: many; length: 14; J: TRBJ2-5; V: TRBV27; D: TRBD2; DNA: TGTGCCAGCCGCTACTGGGGGGGTCAAGAGACCCAGTACTTC; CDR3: CASRYWGGQETQYF
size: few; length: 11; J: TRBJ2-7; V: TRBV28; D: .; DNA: TGTGCCAGCTGCCACTATGACGAGCAGTACTTC; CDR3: CASCHYDEQYF
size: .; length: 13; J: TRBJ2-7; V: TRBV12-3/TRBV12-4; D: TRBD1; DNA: TGTGCCAGCAGTCCGGGACAGGGGCGCGAGCAGTACTTC; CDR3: CASSPGQGREQYF
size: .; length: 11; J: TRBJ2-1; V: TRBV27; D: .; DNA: TGTGCCAGCAGAGACTACAATGAGCAGTTCTTC; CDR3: CASRDYNEQFF
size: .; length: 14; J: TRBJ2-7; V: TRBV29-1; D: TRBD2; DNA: TGCAGCGTTGAAGTAGCGGGGGGCTCCTACGAGCAGTACTTC; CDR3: CSVEVAGGSYEQYF
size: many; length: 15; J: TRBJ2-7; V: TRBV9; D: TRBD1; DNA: TGTGCCAGCAGCCCCTTCGGGACAGAGGACTACGAGCAGTACTTC; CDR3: CASSPFGTEDYEQYF
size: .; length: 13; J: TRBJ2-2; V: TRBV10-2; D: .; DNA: TGCGCCAGTCGAAGGGCAGATACCGGGGAGCTGTTTTTT; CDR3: CASRRADTGELFF
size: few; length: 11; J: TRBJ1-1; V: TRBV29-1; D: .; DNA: TGCAGCGTTGAAAGTTTGACTGAAGCTTTCTTT; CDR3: CSVESLTEAFF
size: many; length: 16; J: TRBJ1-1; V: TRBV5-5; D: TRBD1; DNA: TGTGCCAGCAGCCTCGGACAGGGGCTACGCAACACTGAAGCTTTCTTT; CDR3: CASSLGQGLRNTEAFF
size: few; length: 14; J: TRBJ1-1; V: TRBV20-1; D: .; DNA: TGCAGTTCAACCAAGGGGTCCCGGAACACTGAAGCTTTCTTT; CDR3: CSSTKGSRNTEAFF
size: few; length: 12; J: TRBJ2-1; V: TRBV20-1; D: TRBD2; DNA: TGCAGTGCTAGAGTGGGCGGGGGGGAGCAGTTCTTC; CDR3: CSARVGGGEQFF
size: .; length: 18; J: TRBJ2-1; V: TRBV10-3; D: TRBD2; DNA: TGTGCCATCAGTGGATCTACCCCTAGCGGGGGTGCCTACAATGAGCAGTTCTTC; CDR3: CAISGSTPSGGAYNEQFF
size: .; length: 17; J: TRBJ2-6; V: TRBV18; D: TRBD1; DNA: TGTGCCAGCTCACACCGGGACAGGGTGCCTGGGGCCAACGTCCTGACTTTC; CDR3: CASSHRDRVPGANVLTF
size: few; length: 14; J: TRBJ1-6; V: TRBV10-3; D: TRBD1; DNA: TGTGCCATCAGTGAGGACAGGGGGGATTCACCCCTCCACTTT; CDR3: CAISEDRGDSPLHF
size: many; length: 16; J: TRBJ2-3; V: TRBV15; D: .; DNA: TGTGCCACCAGCAGAGGGAGCGGACACGGCACAGATACGCAGTATTTT; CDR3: CATSRGSGHGTDTQYF
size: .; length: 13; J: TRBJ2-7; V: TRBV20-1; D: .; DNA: TGCAGTGTTCGCGGGCAGAAATCCTACGAGCAGTACTTC; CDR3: CSVRGQKSYEQYF
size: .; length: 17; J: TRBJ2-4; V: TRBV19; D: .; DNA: TGTGCCAGTCAACCCTTCCCCGGCCGTTATCCTTCGAACATTCAGTACTTC; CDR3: CASQPFPGRYPSNIQYF
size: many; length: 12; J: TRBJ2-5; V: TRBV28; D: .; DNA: TGTGCCAGCCAAAATCTCCAAGAGACCCAGTACTTC; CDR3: CASQNLQETQYF
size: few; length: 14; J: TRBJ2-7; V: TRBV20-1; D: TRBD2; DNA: TGCAGTGCTAGCCTAGGCGGGGGGCTGGCCGAGCAGTACTTC; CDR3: CSASLGGGLAEQYF
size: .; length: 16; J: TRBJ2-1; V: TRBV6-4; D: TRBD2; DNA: TGTGCCAGCAGTGACACAGTAGCGGGAGTGAAGAATGAGCAGTTCTTC; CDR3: CASSDTVAGVKNEQFF
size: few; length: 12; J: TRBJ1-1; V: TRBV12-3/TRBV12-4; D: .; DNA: TGTGCCAGCAGTTCCGCCCGACTGGAGGCTTTCTTT; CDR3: CASSSARLEAFF
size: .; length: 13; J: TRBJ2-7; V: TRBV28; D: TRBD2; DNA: TGTGCCAGCAGCACTAGCGGGAACTACGAGCAGTACTTC; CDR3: CASSTSGNYEQYF
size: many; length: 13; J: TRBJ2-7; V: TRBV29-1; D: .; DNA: TGCAGCGCCCGGGACACCTTCTCCTACGAGCAGTACTTC; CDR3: CSARDTFSYEQYF
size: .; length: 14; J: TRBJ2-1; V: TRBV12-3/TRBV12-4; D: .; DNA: TGTGCCAGCAGTCCACCGGGCGGCGGCAATGAGCAGTTCTTC; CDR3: CASSPPGGGNEQFF
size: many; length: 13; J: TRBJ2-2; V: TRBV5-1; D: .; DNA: TGCGCCAGCAGCATGGACCCGACCGGGGAGCTGTTTTTT; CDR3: CASSMDPTGELFF